The rows below give T cell receptor beta chains drawn from one sample of a study of blood T cell repertoires in COVID-19. Some clones are missing from TCRdb's copy, which holds only in-frame ones; the method was immunoSEQ multiplex PCR. The repertoire holds over 100,000 clones, with about 89% as singletons. Sequencing was performed on peripheral blood. The receptors were sampled from a man in his forties or fifties with acute or convalescent COVID-19. Each CDR3 is given with its conserved first and last residue. A D gene is named only where the DNA matches it firmly. Where a row states a size, it is once, few, many or the class of an expanded clone; other rows omit it.

DNA: TGTGCCAGTAGTATAGTCAGGGGTCAGCCCCAGCATTTT
CDR3: CASSIVRGQPQHF
size: NA
V: TRBV19
D: NA
J: TRBJ1-5

DNA: TGTGCCAGCAGCATCGGGACTAGCGGAAACACCGGGGAGCTGTTTTTT
CDR3: CASSIGTSGNTGELFF
size: NA
V: TRBV9
D: TRBD2
J: TRBJ2-2

DNA: TGTGCCAGTCAATTGGGGGCCTCGAACACTGAAGCTTTCTTT
CDR3: CASQLGASNTEAFF
size: NA
V: TRBV5-4
D: NA
J: TRBJ1-1

DNA: TGTGCCAGCAGCCAAGTCAGGAACACTGAAGCTTTCTTT
CDR3: CASSQVRNTEAFF
size: once
V: TRBV3-1/TRBV3-2
D: NA
J: TRBJ1-1

DNA: TGTGCCAGCAGCGGCCCTGGGGGGTCCTACGAGCAGTACTTC
CDR3: CASSGPGGSYEQYF
size: NA
V: TRBV2
D: NA
J: TRBJ2-7

DNA: TGTGCCAGCAGCGCGACAGGGTCCCATAATCAGCCCCAGCATTTT
CDR3: CASSATGSHNQPQHF
size: NA
V: TRBV7-2
D: TRBD1
J: TRBJ1-5

DNA: TGTGCCAGCAGCCAAGTTTCAGGGTGGAACTATGGCTACACCTTC
CDR3: CASSQVSGWNYGYTF
size: few
V: TRBV14
D: NA
J: TRBJ1-2

DNA: TGTGCCAGCAGCTTACAGTTAGCTAACTATGGCTACACCTTC
CDR3: CASSLQLANYGYTF
size: NA
V: TRBV5-5
D: NA
J: TRBJ1-2

DNA: TGTGCCAGCAGTCCGACAGGCTTGAACACTGAAGCTTTCTTT
CDR3: CASSPTGLNTEAFF
size: NA
V: TRBV27
D: NA
J: TRBJ1-1

DNA: TGTGCCACCAGCAGAATCGAGAGCGGAACAAAGGAGGGAAACACCATATATTTT
CDR3: CATSRIESGTKEGNTIYF
size: NA
V: TRBV15
D: NA
J: TRBJ1-3

DNA: TGCGCCAGCAGCAAAACAGGGGGTGGATATGGCTACACCTTC
CDR3: CASSKTGGGYGYTF
size: once
V: TRBV5-1
D: TRBD1
J: TRBJ1-2

DNA: TGTGCCAGCAGCTCTAGCGGAAACACAGATACGCAGTATTTT
CDR3: CASSSSGNTDTQYF
size: NA
V: TRBV7-9
D: TRBD2
J: TRBJ2-3

DNA: TGTGCCAGGGACACCATGAACACTGAAGCTTTCTTT
CDR3: CARDTMNTEAFF
size: few
V: TRBV2
D: NA
J: TRBJ1-1

DNA: TGTGCCAGCAGCCCCGACAGGGGGCTCTATGATGGCTACACCTTC
CDR3: CASSPDRGLYDGYTF
size: few
V: TRBV14
D: TRBD1
J: TRBJ1-2

DNA: TGTGCCAGCAGCTTTACAGGGGGGACAGATACGCAGTATTTT
CDR3: CASSFTGGTDTQYF
size: NA
V: TRBV7-3
D: TRBD1
J: TRBJ2-3

DNA: TGTGCCTGGGCCCGGGACAAGAGTCTCCCAGATACGCAGTATTTT
CDR3: CAWARDKSLPDTQYF
size: NA
V: TRBV30
D: NA
J: TRBJ2-3

DNA: TGTGCCAGCAGCTTAGAGGCGGGGGGAACCTACGAGCAGTACTTC
CDR3: CASSLEAGGTYEQYF
size: once
V: TRBV7-2
D: TRBD2
J: TRBJ2-7

DNA: TGTGCCAGCAGGCGATTGGACGGGATTTACTACGAGCAGTACTTC
CDR3: CASRRLDGIYYEQYF
size: NA
V: TRBV11-2
D: NA
J: TRBJ2-7

DNA: TGTGCCAGTAGCGTACAGGGGGGCACAGATACGCAGTATTTT
CDR3: CASSVQGGTDTQYF
size: NA
V: TRBV19
D: TRBD1
J: TRBJ2-3

DNA: TGTGCCAGTATTGTGACTCGGGAAGAGACCCAGTACTTC
CDR3: CASIVTREETQYF
size: NA
V: TRBV2
D: NA
J: TRBJ2-5

DNA: TGCGCCAGCAGCCCCGACAGGGGGGATTCACCCCTCCACTTT
CDR3: CASSPDRGDSPLHF
size: NA
V: TRBV5-1
D: TRBD1
J: TRBJ1-6

DNA: TGTGCCAGCAGCTTGTGGCCGGGGGGCTACACCTTC
CDR3: CASSLWPGGYTF
size: NA
V: TRBV5-6
D: NA
J: TRBJ1-2

DNA: TGTGCCAGTAGTATAGCGCCGTTGGGGGGGGCTAGCGGGTACAATGAGCAGTTCTTC
CDR3: CASSIAPLGGASGYNEQFF
size: NA
V: TRBV19
D: TRBD2
J: TRBJ2-1

DNA: TGCGCCAGCAGCTTGGATGTAATAGCGGGTCCTACCGGGGAGCTGTTTTTT
CDR3: CASSLDVIAGPTGELFF
size: NA
V: TRBV5-1
D: TRBD2
J: TRBJ2-2

DNA: TGTGCCAGCAGCCAAGCCGGACAGGGTATAGCGGGCTATGGCTACACCTTC
CDR3: CASSQAGQGIAGYGYTF
size: NA
V: TRBV3-1/TRBV3-2
D: TRBD1
J: TRBJ1-2

DNA: TGTGCCAGCTCTTTCCAGGGTGACACCATATATTTT
CDR3: CASSFQGDTIYF
size: NA
V: TRBV2
D: NA
J: TRBJ1-3

DNA: TGCGCCAGCAGGCGGACTAGCGGGCAGAACACCGGGGAGCTGTTTTTT
CDR3: CASRRTSGQNTGELFF
size: once
V: TRBV5-1
D: TRBD2
J: TRBJ2-2

DNA: TGTGCCAGCAGCCCTAGCGGGGGGCCGGAGACCCAGTACTTC
CDR3: CASSPSGGPETQYF
size: few
V: TRBV7-3
D: TRBD2
J: TRBJ2-5